This TCR beta chain derives from a study of identical twins. Concerning this clonotype itself: Its antigen is not identified. A much larger clonotype is one base distant, so this may be a read error.

V gave up 0 bases and J gave up 5 bases; unmatched junction bases: 3. Germline values: CDR1 SGHRS, CDR2 YFSETQ. This CDR3 has 14 residues. General study results and limits: High-abundance cord blood beta clonotypes had fewer insertions; memory repertoires showed none. Less excess twin sharing appeared in beta out-of-frame sequences. Models came in too low on out-of-frame TCR alpha sharing in monozygotic twins.

TCRdb ran MiXCR on the 5' RACE reads and lists one entry per CDR3 protein. This table has 1.5 million to 2 million distinct CDR3 sequences, under 35% appearing once. The receptor's source is a newborn girl in good health. The rearrangement links TRBV5-1 to TRBJ2-3, with 7 bases fitting TRBD2. Specimen: cord blood. The CDR3 nucleotides read TGCGCCAGCAGCTTGGGGGGGGGAGAAGATACGCAGTATTTT. Amino acid sequence: CASSLGGGEDTQYF.